Shown below are 5 T cell receptor beta chains from a single sample sequenced in a study of T cells after yellow fever vaccination. TCRdb analysed the 5' RACE reads with MiXCR anew, one entry per CDR3 protein. The sample contains 110,000 to 150,000 distinct CDR3 sequences, less than 8.5% of which appear only once. Sequencing used CD4+ T cells sorted from PBMCs, obtained 10 days after the yellow fever booster vaccination. The receptors here all came from a man aged 25 to 40 who received the YFV17D yellow fever vaccine.

Many counts were recorded for this clonotype. The chain employs TRBV5-1 and TRBJ2-2; 7 positions match TRBD2. Germline lookup yields CDR1 SGHRS and CDR2 YFSETQ. J lost 4 bases, V lost 0 bases, and 12 bases had no gene match. The CDR3 has 18 amino acids. As DNA, the CDR3 is TGCGCCAGCAGCTTGGTGGTGTCTGCTAGCGGACCCACCGGGGAGCTGTTTTTT. Translation gives CASSLVVSASGPTGELFF.

This clonotype was seen repeatedly, ten times or more. The chain carries TRBV28 and TRBJ2-7; no definite D call. This CDR3 spans 12 amino acids. Trimming took off 7 bases at V and 6 bases at J, with 13 bases between the two ends. Germline CDR1 reads MDHEN; CDR2 reads SYDVKM. CDR3 protein: CASNPGLGEQYF. DNA of the CDR3: TGTGCCAGCAACCCGGGTTTGGGCGAGCAGTACTTC.

This clonotype was counted many times. J is TRBJ2-3 and V is TRBV13; possibly TRBD2 for D (6 bases). Trimming took off 5 bases at V and 2 bases at J, with 11 bases between the two ends. This CDR3 contains 14 residues. Germline CDR1 and CDR2: PRHDT and FYEKMQ (reference sequence). The CDR3 region is CASSRLGHTDTQYF. CDR3 nucleotides: TGTGCCAGCAGCCGACTAGGGCACACAGATACGCAGTATTTT.

This clonotype was found many times. This chain links TRBV7-3 with TRBJ2-1, with 13 bases fitting TRBD2. The CDR3 consists of 16 residues. J gave up 7 bases and V 4 bases, and 7 bases lay outside the gene matches. The germline V gene has CDR1 SGHTA and CDR2 FQGTGA. The CDR3 DNA follows: TGTGCCAGCAGCTCCAACCCGACTAGCGGGAGGAATGAGCAGTTCTTC. The encoded protein is CASSSNPTSGRNEQFF.

The chain joins TRBV20-1 to TRBJ2-1; D is ambiguous. Germline loops: CDR1 DFQATT, CDR2 SNEGSKA (reference sequence). The CDR3 spans 10 residues. The CDR3 sequence: CRALDNEQFF. As DNA, the CDR3 is TGCAGAGCCCTAGACAATGAGCAGTTCTTC.